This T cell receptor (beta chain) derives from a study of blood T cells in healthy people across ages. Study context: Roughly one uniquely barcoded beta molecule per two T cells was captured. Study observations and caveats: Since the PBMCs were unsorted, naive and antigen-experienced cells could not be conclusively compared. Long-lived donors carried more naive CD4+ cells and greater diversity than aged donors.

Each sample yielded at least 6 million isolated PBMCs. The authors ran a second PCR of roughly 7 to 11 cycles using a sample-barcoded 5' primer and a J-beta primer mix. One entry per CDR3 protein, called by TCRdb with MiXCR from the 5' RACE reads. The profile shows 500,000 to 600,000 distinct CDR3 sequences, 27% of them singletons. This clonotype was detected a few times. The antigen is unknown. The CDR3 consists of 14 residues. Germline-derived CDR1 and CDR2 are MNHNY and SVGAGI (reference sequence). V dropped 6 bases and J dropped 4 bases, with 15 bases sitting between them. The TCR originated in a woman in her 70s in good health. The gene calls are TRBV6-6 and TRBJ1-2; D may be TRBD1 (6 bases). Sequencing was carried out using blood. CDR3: CASSASLDSYGYTF. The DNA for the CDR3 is TGTGCCAGCAGCGCTTCCCTGGACAGCTATGGCTACACCTTC.